This T cell receptor (beta chain) was sequenced in a study of cytotoxic CD8 clonotypes in ibrutinib-treated CLL. Study information: On average, over 90,000 productive rearrangements and around 260,000 productive templates per sample. Study outcomes and limitations: The public clonotypes identified were infrequent and showed contraction or stability on treatment. While tracking circulating CD8+ T-cell counts, baseline clonality exceeded that of age-matched healthy donors.

The TCR beta libraries used approximately 2 micrograms of genomic DNA that came from cryopreserved PBMCs. Germline trimming cut 5 bases from V and 4 bases from J; bases unmatched to any gene: 10. Per germline, CDR1 MNHEY and CDR2 SVGAGI. This CDR3 spans 15 amino acids. Sequencing was performed with immunoSEQ multiplex PCR; in TCRdb, only in-frame clones are kept and a portion is missing. Among around 20,000 clones listed, around 85% were seen once. Turning to this clone: Its matching antigen is unknown.

The input for sequencing was PBMCs, taken before ibrutinib treatment. The chain has TRBV6-5 and TRBJ1-1, with TRBD1 matching over 7 bases. The TCR was taken from a human donor with chronic lymphocytic leukemia. CDR3 nucleotides: TGTGCCAGCAGTGCCCCAGGGGGGCGAGTCACTGAAGCTTTCTTT. Its translation is CASSAPGGRVTEAFF.